Below, 7 T cell receptor beta chains from the same sample are listed, as sequenced in a study of cytomegalovirus exposure and HLA in healthy donors. It was with 60 Vbeta and 13 Jbeta primers that the PCR ran. This table comes from immunoSEQ multiplex PCR, and its TCRdb copy is limited to in-frame clones, with some not included. This sample has roughly 250,000 clones, with just over 70% found just once. Sequencing was performed on PBMCs. These receptor sequences come from a female donor in good health and CMV-seronegative.

This rearrangement joins TRBV2 to TRBJ1-4, with no clear D. Trimming took off 8 bases at V and 8 bases at J, with 18 bases between the two ends. The CDR3 loop spans 14 amino acids. Germline loops: CDR1 SNHLY, CDR2 FYNNEI. The CDR3 reads CASGFGRDSEKLFF. The CDR3 DNA is TGTGCCAGCGGGTTCGGGAGAGACTCCGAAAAACTGTTTTTT.

The CDR3 sequence is CASSDGASGRLETQYF. CDR3 nucleotides: TGTGCCAGCAGTGACGGGGCTAGCGGGAGATTGGAGACCCAGTACTTC. The chain joins TRBV6-4 to TRBJ2-5; 10 bases line up with TRBD2. V lost 2 bases to trimming and J lost 5 bases; unmatched junction nucleotides: 8. CDR1 MRHNA and CDR2 SNTAGT come from the germline V gene. This CDR3 has 16 residues.

The chain has TRBV9 and TRBJ2-7; D remains ambiguous. Germline CDR1 SGDLS, CDR2 YYNGEE. The V end lost 4 bases, the J end lost 11 bases, and 10 bases lay between the germline ends. The CDR3 is 10 residues long. The CDR3 loop reads CASSLPEEYF. CDR3 DNA: TGTGCCAGCAGCCTGCCAGAGGAGTACTTC.

The chain couples TRBV5-6 to TRBJ1-2; D perhaps matches TRBD1 (6 bases). V was shortened by 4 bases and J by 4 bases, with 14 bases between the two germline ends. In germline, CDR1 is SGHDT, CDR2 YYEEEE. The CDR3 has 14 amino acids. CDR3 in amino acids: CASSQGRSLYGYTF. The CDR3 nucleotides read TGTGCCAGCAGCCAGGGGCGGTCCCTCTATGGCTACACCTTC.

J is TRBJ2-7 and V is TRBV2; 11 bases are shared with TRBD2. The length of the CDR3 is 15 residues. Trimming at V came to 4 bases and at J to 0 bases, leaving 2 bases not matched to a gene. The germline CDR1 and CDR2 sequences are SNHLY and FYNNEI. The CDR3 loop is CASSAGTSGSYEQYF. The CDR3 coding sequence is TGTGCCAGCAGTGCTGGGACTAGCGGCTCCTACGAGCAGTACTTC. Filled out from reference TRBV2 and TRBJ2-7, the complete variable domain reads EPEVTQTPSHQVTQMGQEVILRCVPISNHLYFYWYRQILGQKVEFLVSFYNNEISEKSEIFDDQFSVERPDGSNFTLKIRSTKLEDSAMYFCASSAGTSGSYEQYFGPGTRLTVT.

The chain combines TRBV15 with TRBJ2-6; TRBD1 is a possible D gene (5 bases). CDR3 length: 15 residues. The V end was cut by 5 bases, the J end by 0 bases, with 8 bases between. Germline V gene sequence: CDR1 LNHNV, CDR2 YYDKDF (reference sequence). As DNA, the CDR3 is TGTGCCACCAGCGGACACTCCTCTGGGGCCAACGTCCTGACTTTC. This encodes CATSGHSSGANVLTF.

There are a few counts of this clone. J is TRBJ2-7 and V is TRBV7-8; TRBD1 matches at 7 bases. With V trimmed by 5 bases and J by 2 bases, 6 bases remained unmatched. The germline V gene encodes CDR1 SGHVS and CDR2 FQNEAQ. The CDR3 covers 14 residues. CDR3: CASSLRTGTYEQYF. CDR3 nucleotides: TGTGCCAGCAGCCTCCGGACAGGTACCTACGAGCAGTACTTC.